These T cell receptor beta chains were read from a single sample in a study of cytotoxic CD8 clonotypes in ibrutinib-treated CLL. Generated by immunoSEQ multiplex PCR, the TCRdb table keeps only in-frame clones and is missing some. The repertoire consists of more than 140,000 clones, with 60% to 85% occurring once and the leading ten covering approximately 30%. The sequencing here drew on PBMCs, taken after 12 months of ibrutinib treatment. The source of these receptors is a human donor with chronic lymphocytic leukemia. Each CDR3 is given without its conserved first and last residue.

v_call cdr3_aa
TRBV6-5 ASSYGTGGPSYEQY
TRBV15 ATGTGGGITEAF
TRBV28 ASSLGQGGYEQY
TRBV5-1 ASSQGQGGGYT
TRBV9 ASSVDPRGETQY
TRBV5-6 ASSGDWTVRRYGYT
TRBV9 ASSVATGGSGTDTQY
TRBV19 ASKVLLGRNTEAF
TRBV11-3 ASSLSGTTGELF
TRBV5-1 ASGLRSTDTQY
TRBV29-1 SVARTPYEQY
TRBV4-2 ASSQVNNRGTEAF
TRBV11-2 ASSLGVGRHEQY
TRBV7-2 ASSPTSRTEAF
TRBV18 ASSPGQGETQY
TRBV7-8 ASSLALEQY
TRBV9 ASSPNRDGSYNEQF
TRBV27 ASRRDRGDYGYT
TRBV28 ASSLLSDSPLH
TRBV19 ASRGTGYNSPLH
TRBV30 AWSVLLAGQDSPLH
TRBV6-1 ASSTWGGVYEQY
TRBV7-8 ASSLGQSETQY
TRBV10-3 AISAGQRPIGYGYT